Below, 10 T cell receptor beta chains from the same sample are listed, as sequenced in a study of shared clonotypes between healthy human individuals. The assay was immunoSEQ multiplex PCR, and TCRdb's table has in-frame clones only and misses some. This sample has about 530,000 clones, with 90% to 97% found just once. The sample comprised naive CD4+ T cells sorted from blood. Subset in this sample: CD45RA+ positively selected. These receptors all come from a woman between 25 and 40 years old in good health.

This clone was detected only once. The rearrangement joins TRBV28 to TRBJ1-2; possible D gene TRBD1, 6 bases. The CDR3 is 13 amino acids. Germline values: CDR1 MDHEN, CDR2 SYDVKM. V was clipped by 6 bases and J by 8 bases, with 16 bases between them. CDR3 sequence: CASRTTQGFGYTF. CDR3 sequence (DNA): TGTGCCAGCAGAACAACCCAGGGGTTCGGCTACACCTTC.

The chain employs TRBV27 and TRBJ2-7; D is undetermined. Germline V lookup: CDR1 MNHEY, CDR2 SMNVEV (reference sequence). The CDR3 runs to 13 residues. V was trimmed by 8 bases and J by 1 base, leaving 12 bases between them. The DNA of the CDR3 is TGTGCCAGCTCCGGAAGGCCTTCCTACGAGCAGTACTTC. Residues: CASSGRPSYEQYF.

The chain links TRBV28 to TRBJ1-1, with TRBD1 identical over 9 bases. In germline, CDR1 is MDHEN, CDR2 SYDVKM. Losses at the gene ends were 7 bases for V and 5 bases for J; bases not matched to a gene: 8. CDR3 length: 14 residues. CDR3 DNA sequence: TGTGCCAGCAACACACAGGGGGCTGGGACTGAAGCTTTCTTT. It yields the protein CASNTQGAGTEAFF.

J is TRBJ1-4 and V is TRBV7-9, with 7 bases fitting TRBD1. The CDR3 contains 13 residues. The ends lost 5 bases at V and 10 bases at J; junction bases unmatched: 7. The germline V gene has CDR1 SEHNR and CDR2 FQNEAQ (reference sequence). The chain's CDR3 is CASSEGQVGKLFF. CDR3 sequence (DNA): TGTGCCAGCAGCGAAGGACAGGTTGGAAAACTGTTTTTT. Full variable domain (remainder filled in from reference TRBV7-9 and TRBJ1-4): DTGVSQNPRHKITKRGQNVTFRCDPISEHNRLYWYRQTLGQGPEFLTYFQNEAQLEKSRLLSDRFSAERPKGSFSTLEIQRTEQGDSAMYLCASSEGQVGKLFFGSGTQLSVL.

V and J are TRBV28 and TRBJ1-4, with 8 positions matching TRBD1. Trimming at V came to 6 bases and at J to 2 bases, leaving 17 bases not matched to a gene. This CDR3 contains 19 residues. Germline CDR1 reads MDHEN; CDR2 reads SYDVKM. CDR3 sequence (DNA): TGTGCCAGCAGCCCAGGGGGGCAGGGGGCTCTGTGGACTAATGAAAAACTGTTTTTT. Translating gives CASSPGGQGALWTNEKLFF.

The V gene is TRBV7-9, the J gene TRBJ1-3, with TRBD1 identical over 9 bases. The CDR3 sequence is 15 residues long. V lost 5 bases and J lost 2; bases outside the gene matches: 4. Germline CDR1 is SEHNR and CDR2 is FQNEAQ (reference sequence). CDR3 in amino acids: CASSLQGAAGNTIYF. The CDR3 nucleotides read TGTGCCAGCAGCCTACAGGGGGCGGCTGGAAACACCATATATTTT.

J is TRBJ1-4 and V is TRBV29-1; D not resolved. There are 12 residues in the CDR3. Trimming pared 4 bases from V and 8 bases from J, leaving 11 bases between. Germline CDR1 is SQVTM and CDR2 is ANQGSEA. Written as DNA, the CDR3 is TGCAGCGTTGTAGAAAAGGAGGAAAAACTGTTTTTT. It is translated as CSVVEKEEKLFF. The entire variable domain, with the rest obtained from reference TRBV29-1 and TRBJ1-4, is as follows: SAVISQKPSRDICQRGTSLTIQCQVDSQVTMMFWYRQQPGQSLTLIATANQGSEATYESGFVIDKFPISRPNLTFSTLTVSNMSPEDSSIYLCSVVEKEEKLFFGSGTQLSVL.

This chain joins TRBV4-1 and TRBJ2-1; D is ambiguous. CDR1 and CDR2 (germline): MGHRA, YSYEKL. Trimming removed 1 base from V and 0 bases from J, with 10 bases in between. This CDR3 is built from 16 residues. CDR3 sequence: CASSQANLRSYNEQFF. The CDR3 bases are TGCGCCAGCAGCCAAGCCAACCTACGCTCCTACAATGAGCAGTTCTTC.

This chain connects TRBV4-1 to TRBJ1-5, with TRBD1 as a possible D gene (5 bases). The CDR3 is made up of 16 amino acids. V dropped 4 bases and J dropped 4 bases, with 17 bases sitting between them. The germline V gene encodes CDR1 MGHRA and CDR2 YSYEKL. The CDR3 loop reads CASSPQRDGVNQPQHF. The CDR3 nucleotides are TGCGCCAGCAGCCCCCAAAGGGACGGAGTGAATCAGCCCCAGCATTTT.

The chain couples TRBV28 to TRBJ2-6; D not resolved. Per the germline V gene, CDR1 is MDHEN and CDR2 is SYDVKM. The V gene lost 5 bases and the J gene lost 2 bases, with 13 bases spanning the gap. CDR3 length equals 16 residues. The CDR3 loop is CASSTPAPAGANVLTF. The CDR3 nucleotides read TGTGCCAGCAGTACCCCCGCCCCCGCTGGGGCCAACGTCCTGACTTTC.